The entry below describes one T cell receptor (beta chain). Its matching antigen is unknown. This sample stems from a study of T cell responses to AZD1222 COVID-19 vaccine. Study results and caveats: There were repertoire samples only from the period after the peak T cell response. Across spike, vaccine-associated CD4 TCRs were found, dominant at 160-218 and 743-854. Unmutated variant regions are reportedly the target of nearly half of TCRs that are spike-specific.

Data came from immunoSEQ multiplex PCR; TCRdb stores just in-frame clones and leaves some out. The sample holds roughly 100,000 clones, almost 85% seen once. The source is an adult in good health. Sequencing used peripheral blood, obtained on day 0 of AZD1222 vaccination.

CDR3 residues: CASTMATTNTEAFF. DNA of the CDR3: TGTGCCAGTACTATGGCTACTACTAACACTGAAGCTTTCTTT. The V and J genes are TRBV19 and TRBJ1-1; no reliable D call. V was clipped by 7 bases and J by 2 bases, with 14 bases between them. Germline V lookup: CDR1 LNHDA, CDR2 SQIVND (reference sequence). The CDR3 sequence is 14 residues long.